This TCR beta chain was sequenced in a study of breast tumors, draining lymph nodes, adjacent tissues. Germline V gene data show CDR1 as SNHLY and CDR2 as FYNNEI. With 3 bases removed from V and 3 bases from J, the gap between germline ends came to 12 bases. CDR3 length: 14 residues. In TCRdb, the multiplex PCR reads were re-called with MiXCR into one record per CDR3 protein. Here the sample spans fewer than 90,000 distinct CDR3 sequences, roughly 30% being singletons. Axillary draining lymph nodes of breast cancer patients supplied the node samples. This clonotype came up many times. The TCR originated in a female donor with breast cancer. Some clones in this sample may be carry-over from other donors' samples. The gene calls are TRBV2 and TRBJ2-7, with D perhaps TRBD2 (6 bases). Sequencing input: axillary lymph node tissue. CDR3 in DNA: TGTGCCAGCAGTGACAGGCGGGGCGACTACGAGCAGTACTTC. Translation: CASSDRRGDYEQYF.